This TCR beta chain was retrieved from a study of blood T cell repertoires in COVID-19. Study processing details: Quantification of nucleated cells was approximated via reference gene primer amplification. TCRdb's table, derived via immunoSEQ multiplex PCR, lists solely in-frame clones and lacks some. V, J and clone size were drawn from that table, and D and trimming were deduced from the DNA. The sample lists around 300,000 clones, around 88% occurring once. This clone occurred a few times. V was shortened by 6 bases and J by 4 bases, with 10 bases between the two germline ends. The CDR3 sequence is 13 residues long. Germline V gives CDR1 MNHEY, CDR2 SMNVEV (reference sequence).

Source material: peripheral blood. The rearrangement joins TRBV27 to TRBJ1-5, with D possibly matching TRBD1 (6 bases). This receptor was obtained from a woman in her 30s with COVID-19, enrolled during active disease. The CDR3 DNA follows: TGTGCCAGCAGCCCAGGGGCGAATCAGCCCCAGCATTTT. Its translation is CASSPGANQPQHF.